This T cell receptor beta chain was captured in a study of T cell changes during pregnancy in multiple sclerosis. In germline, CDR1 is SGHDT, CDR2 YYEEEE. The length of the CDR3 is 12 residues. Trimming removed 2 bases from V and 7 bases from J; junction bases left unmatched: 2. Assay used: immunoSEQ multiplex PCR; TCRdb lists only in-frame clones, some missing. The sample yields roughly 110,000 clones, 91% seen once. The chain joins TRBV5-6 to TRBJ2-5, with 7 bases identical to TRBD1. The source is a female donor with multiple sclerosis, enrolled in a pregnancy study. The input for sequencing was peripheral blood, taken before pregnancy. The CDR3 nucleotides are TGTGCCAGCAGCTTTTACAGGGGGACCCAGTACTTC. Translated: CASSFYRGTQYF.